This T cell receptor beta chain was documented in a study of early T cells in non-severe SARS-CoV-2 infection. This clonotype has more than one count but fewer than ten. Looked up from germline, CDR1 is SGHTA and CDR2 is FQGNSA. This CDR3 contains 15 residues. V lost 5 bases and J 4 bases, leaving 17 bases between the germline ends. TCRdb recomputed calls from the 5' RACE reads with MiXCR, one row per CDR3 protein. The sample consists of around 35,000 distinct CDR3 sequences, under 8% of them appearing once. Sequencing was carried out using whole blood. V and J are TRBV7-2 and TRBJ2-5, with D tentatively TRBD1 or TRBD2 (5 bases each). The source is an adult who was a healthcare worker with PCR-confirmed SARS-CoV-2 infection or an uninfected control (not recorded which). This chain's CDR3 is CASSTGGTLPETQYF. The CDR3 nucleotides read TGTGCCAGCAGCACAGGAGGTACGCTCCCAGAGACCCAGTACTTC.